Listed below are T cell receptor beta chains from one sample, sequenced in a study of cytomegalovirus exposure and HLA in healthy donors. The method was immunoSEQ multiplex PCR; TCRdb's version includes in-frame clones alone and lacks a portion of them. The data contain some 130,000 clones, 66% of them singletons. The specimen was PBMCs. These receptors were obtained from a human donor in good health. The CDR3 runs from the conserved cysteine through the conserved F or W. D genes are given only for firm matches. Clone size is given for some rows only: seen once, a few or many times, or a class if the clone is expanded.

.,.,TRBJ1-2,TRBV25-1,CASSDPGTSYGYTF,TGTGCCAGCAGTGATCCCGGGACAAGCTATGGCTACACCTTC
.,.,TRBJ2-7,TRBV5-1,CASSLPAYEQYF,TGCGCCAGCAGCTTGCCAGCCTACGAGCAGTACTTC
.,.,TRBJ2-3,TRBV27,CASISGPGGDTQYF,TGTGCCAGCATCAGCGGACCAGGCGGAGATACGCAGTATTTT
few,.,TRBJ2-7,TRBV5-1,CASSLVPGDVYEQYF,TGCGCCAGCAGCTTGGTGCCGGGAGACGTATACGAGCAGTACTTC
.,.,TRBJ1-3,TRBV28,CASSPPWGRPSGNTIYF,TGTGCCAGCAGTCCCCCCTGGGGGCGGCCCTCTGGAAACACCATATATTTT
.,.,TRBJ1-4,TRBV7-9,CASRPWGDEKLFF,TGTGCCAGCAGGCCCTGGGGAGATGAAAAACTGTTTTTT
.,.,TRBJ2-5,TRBV4-1,CASSPSPEGETQYF,TGCGCCAGCAGCCCCTCCCCGGAGGGAGAGACCCAGTACTTC
.,TRBD2,TRBJ2-2,TRBV4-1,CASSHVGLAGTGELFF,TGCGCCAGCAGCCATGTTGGACTAGCTGGCACCGGGGAGCTGTTTTTT
.,TRBD2,TRBJ2-1,TRBV19,CASSEGVFGTSGHYNEQFF,TGTGCCAGTAGCGAGGGTGTTTTCGGGACTAGCGGACACTACAATGAGCAGTTCTTC
.,TRBD1,TRBJ1-3,TRBV9,CASSTRTGDSGNTIYF,TGTGCCAGCAGCACCCGGACAGGGGACTCTGGAAACACCATATATTTT
once,TRBD1,TRBJ1-4,TRBV15,CATSRVRQGSEKLFF,TGTGCCACCAGCAGAGTAAGACAGGGAAGTGAAAAACTGTTTTTT
few,.,TRBJ2-5,TRBV5-1,CASSLGLEETQYF,TGCGCCAGCAGCTTGGGCTTGGAGGAGACCCAGTACTTC
.,TRBD1,TRBJ1-4,TRBV5-1,CASSLDRGRDEKLFF,TGCGCCAGCAGCCTAGACAGGGGGCGCGATGAAAAACTGTTTTTT
few,.,TRBJ1-1,TRBV18,CASSPLSGDSTEAFF,TGTGCCAGCTCACCCCTTTCAGGGGATTCCACTGAAGCTTTCTTT
.,.,TRBJ1-1,TRBV9,CASTPLAGVGTEAFF,TGTGCCAGCACGCCTCTTGCGGGGGTCGGCACTGAAGCTTTCTTT